What follows describes a single T cell receptor (beta chain). The antigen remains unidentified. The study ran its PCR with 60 Vbeta and 13 Jbeta primers. Only in-frame clones appear in the TCRdb table, and some are missing; sequencing was by immunoSEQ multiplex PCR. The table includes around 100,000 clones, about 70% detected once. The data derive from a study of cytomegalovirus exposure and HLA in healthy donors. Overall study results and limits: Per a later analysis, about 15,000 TCR beta sequences showed association with HLA alleles at 0.05 false discovery rate. Differences between HLA loci emerged in a later analysis of TCR association rates, with DRB1 most and HLA-C fewest.

CDR1 and CDR2 (germline): MNHNS, SASEGT. The CDR3 sequence is 14 residues long. V was pared by 5 bases and J by 6 bases, with 14 bases between. This chain links TRBV6-1 with TRBJ1-5, with a tentative D call TRBD1 (5 bases). This clonotype was obtained from a woman under 40 in good health and CMV-seronegative. Sequenced sample: PBMCs. In nucleotides, the CDR3 is TGTGCCAGCAGTCTTACGCCCGGGGGTCAGCCCCAGCATTTT. As protein: CASSLTPGGQPQHF.